This entry is about one TCR beta chain. Its antigen has not been determined. Per-nucleotide qualities are absent, and no much larger clonotype sits a single base away. The donors were some 36 Caucasian individuals from Russia, aged roughly 6 to 100 years, who were systemically healthy. About 10 milliliters of peripheral blood were drawn from each donor into EDTA-treated Vacutainer tubes. PBMCs were isolated by Ficoll-Paque density-gradient centrifugation, with at least 7 million obtained per sample. Trizol reagent was used to extract total RNA from PBMCs, with at least 5.5 micrograms per sample. For every donor, an aliquot of PBMCs went through flow cytometry to measure the percentages of naive CD45RAhigh/CD27high T cells. This sample was included in a study of blood T cells in healthy people across ages (dated by TCRdb to between 2014 and 2016). With regard to the full study: In model experiments, roughly one uniquely barcoded TCR beta cDNA molecule per two T cells was captured by template switching. To avoid experimental bias, donors of different ages were spread randomly across the sequencing lanes. Using deep sequencing normalized with unique cDNA molecular identifiers, the study measured how TCR beta repertoire diversity changes with age. The study analyzed two additional independent replicas of 1 million unique cDNA reads from the same blood draw for two donors, one aged 18 to 30 and one aged 80 or older. Donors were grouped into four age groups: young (average roughly 17 years), middle-aged (over 35), aged (62) and long-lived (approximately 82).

What the work shows at the level of the full study, not this receptor alone: Compared with the aged group, the long-lived group had more naive CD4+ T cells, fewer expanded clones and increased TCR diversity, suggesting age selection. Estimates of total diversity from one million sequenced T cells were regarded as lower bounds and underestimates. Because the CMV infection status of the donors was unknown, age-related changes in expanded clonotypes may potentially have been confounded. Observed TCR beta diversity per million T cells fell roughly linearly with age, and a significant reduction was already apparent by age around 40. Bulk unsorted PBMC profiling prevented conclusive comparison of naive and antigen-experienced compartments. A strong correlation was found between observed TCR beta diversity and the percentage of naive T cells measured by flow cytometry.

Relative to germline, V is missing 6 bases and J is missing 0 bases, with 9 bases of the junction outside any gene match. From the germline V gene, CDR1 is SGHRS and CDR2 is YFSETQ. The CDR3 sequence holds 16 residues, the cysteine and phenylalanine included. The entry retains the CDR3 DNA only, 48 bases that are in frame from base 1. Library preparation employed 5' RACE. TCRdb names Illumina HiSeq 2500 as the instrument used. A second PCR of roughly 7 to 12 cycles was run with a J-beta primer mix and a sample-barcoded 5' primer. Each TCR beta cDNA molecule received a unique molecular identifier from a template-switch 5' adaptor carrying 12 random nucleotides. Each sample yielded at least 2.5 million CDR3-containing paired-end reads. All of the RNA was converted into first-strand cDNA using the Mint cDNA synthesis kit, with a TRBC-specific oligonucleotide serving as the primer. All cDNA was treated with uracil-DNA glycosylase and then went through a first 18-cycle PCR with the universal primers M1SS and BC2_uni_R. Per the authors' processing: For normalization, 1 million high-quality reads, each with a distinct molecular identifier, were randomly selected from each sample. Instead of being binned into consensus sequences, reads that shared molecular identifiers were thrown out. MiTCR, run with a Q25 quality threshold and the strictest error-elimination algorithm, handled CDR3 identification, clonotype clustering and error correction. A nonparametric unseen species model with Euler transformation was used to estimate lower-bound total TCR beta diversity. The public sequencing data were trimmed at Q25 with fastp and processed into clonotypes with MiXCR by TCRdb, which kept only in-frame beta chains. Each entry is one CDR3 protein sequence, shown with its most common DNA and genes. The V and J calls follow TCRdb's processing rather than the paper's. Counted in this sample were about 1.4 million distinct CDR3 sequences; roughly 64% of them appeared once. 6.5% to 8.5% of the sample rests with the top ten.

The V gene is TRBV5-1 and the J gene is TRBJ2-1; 7 bases in the middle match TRBD1. Specimen: blood. This TCR came from a man younger than 30 in good health. The DNA sequence is as follows: TGCGCCAGCACCCCGGGACAGCAACTCTCCTACAATGAGCAGTTCTTC. The resulting protein is CASTPGQQLSYNEQFF.